This T cell receptor beta chain was observed in a study of response to subunit inactivated influenza vaccine. Overall study results and limits: Authors suggested each seasonal influenza vaccination recruits few new T cells.

Remarks on this clonotype: Its antigen is as yet unknown.

V was pared by 1 base and J by 4 bases, with 11 bases between. The germline gives CDR1 LNHNV, CDR2 YYDKDF (reference sequence). The CDR3 covers 15 residues. One entry per CDR3 protein, called by TCRdb with MiXCR from the RT-PCR reads. Of around 490,000 distinct CDR3 sequences in the sample, 7.6% are singletons; the top ten hold approximately 13%. The material sequenced was PBMCs from blood, taken around 25 months after vaccination. The sequence was collected from a man between 50 and 70 years old who received an inactivated influenza vaccine. The chain uses TRBV15 and TRBJ1-3; D is ambiguous. The CDR3 bases are TGTGCCACCAGCAGAGGTACAGAACCCGGAAACACCATATATTTT. The encoded protein is CATSRGTEPGNTIYF. Variable domain in full (rest from reference TRBV15 and TRBJ1-3): DAMVIQNPRYQVTQFGKPVTLSCSQTLNHNVMYWYQQKSSQAPKLLFHYYDKDFNNEADTPDNFQSRRPNTSFCFLDIRSPGLGDTAMYLCATSRGTEPGNTIYFGEGSWLTVV.